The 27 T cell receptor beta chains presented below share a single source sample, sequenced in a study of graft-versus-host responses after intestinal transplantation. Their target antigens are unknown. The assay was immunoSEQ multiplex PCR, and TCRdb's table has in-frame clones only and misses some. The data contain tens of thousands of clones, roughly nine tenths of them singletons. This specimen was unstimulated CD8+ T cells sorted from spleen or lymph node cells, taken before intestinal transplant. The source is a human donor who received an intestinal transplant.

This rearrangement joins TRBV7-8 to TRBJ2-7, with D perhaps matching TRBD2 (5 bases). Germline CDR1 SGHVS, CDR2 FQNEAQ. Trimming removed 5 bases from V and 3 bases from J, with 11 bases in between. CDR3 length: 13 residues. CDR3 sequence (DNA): TGTGCCAGCAGCCTAAGGGAGAACTACGAGCAGTACTTC. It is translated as CASSLRENYEQYF.

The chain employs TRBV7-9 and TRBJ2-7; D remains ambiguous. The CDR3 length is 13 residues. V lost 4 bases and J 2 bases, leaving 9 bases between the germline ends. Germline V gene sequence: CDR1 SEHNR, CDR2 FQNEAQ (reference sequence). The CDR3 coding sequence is TGTGCCAGCAGCTCGACTCGGCCCTACGAGCAGTACTTC. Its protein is CASSSTRPYEQYF. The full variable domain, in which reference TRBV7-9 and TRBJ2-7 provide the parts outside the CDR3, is DTGVSQNPRHKITKRGQNVTFRCDPISEHNRLYWYRQTLGQGPEFLTYFQNEAQLEKSRLLSDRFSAERPKGSFSTLEIQRTEQGDSAMYLCASSSTRPYEQYFGPGTRLTVT.

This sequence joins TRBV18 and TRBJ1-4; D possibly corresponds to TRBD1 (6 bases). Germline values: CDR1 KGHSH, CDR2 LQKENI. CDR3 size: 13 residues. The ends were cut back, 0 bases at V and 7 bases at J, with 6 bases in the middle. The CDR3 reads CASSPPGAEKLFF. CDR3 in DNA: TGTGCCAGCTCACCACCGGGGGCTGAAAAACTGTTTTTT.

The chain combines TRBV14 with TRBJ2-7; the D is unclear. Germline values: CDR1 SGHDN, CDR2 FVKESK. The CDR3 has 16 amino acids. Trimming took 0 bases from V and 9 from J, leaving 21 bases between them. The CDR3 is CASSQDEQSGFDGQYF. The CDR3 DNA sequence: TGTGCCAGCAGCCAAGACGAGCAGTCAGGTTTTGACGGGCAGTACTTC.

The CDR3 DNA sequence: TGTGCCAGCACCCTACAGGAGGGGAATGAAAAACTGTTTTTT. It codes for CASTLQEGNEKLFF. The chain recombines TRBV7-6 with TRBJ1-4, with D tentatively TRBD1 (5 bases). V lost 7 bases and J lost 5, with 14 bases in between. The CDR3 is 14 amino acids. The germline CDR1 and CDR2 sequences are SGHVS and FNYEAQ.

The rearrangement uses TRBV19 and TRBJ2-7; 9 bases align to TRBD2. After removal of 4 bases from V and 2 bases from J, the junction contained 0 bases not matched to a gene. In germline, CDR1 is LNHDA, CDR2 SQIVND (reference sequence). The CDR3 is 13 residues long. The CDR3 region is CASSSGGAYEQYF. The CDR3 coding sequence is TGTGCCAGTAGTAGCGGGGGGGCCTACGAGCAGTACTTC.

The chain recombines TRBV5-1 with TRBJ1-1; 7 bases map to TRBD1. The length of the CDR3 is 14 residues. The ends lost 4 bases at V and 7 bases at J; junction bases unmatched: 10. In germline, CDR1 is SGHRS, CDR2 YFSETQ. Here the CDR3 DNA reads TGCGCCAGCAGCCCCGGGACAGAAAAAGGTGAAGCTTTCTTT. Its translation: CASSPGTEKGEAFF.

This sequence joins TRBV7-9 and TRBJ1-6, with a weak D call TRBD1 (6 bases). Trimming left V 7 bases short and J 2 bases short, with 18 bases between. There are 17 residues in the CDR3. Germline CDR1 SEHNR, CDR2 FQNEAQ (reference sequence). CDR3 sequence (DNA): TGTGCCAGCAACAGGAAACAGGGTTGCCCCTATAATTCACCCCTCCACTTT. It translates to CASNRKQGCPYNSPLHF.

CDR3 sequence: CASSAAGTAYEQYF. CDR3 coding DNA: TGTGCCAGTAGTGCAGCCGGGACAGCATACGAGCAGTACTTC. The genes are TRBV19 and TRBJ2-7; 7 bases map to TRBD1. The germline gives CDR1 LNHDA, CDR2 SQIVND (reference sequence). The V segment lost 5 bases and the J segment 4 bases; nucleotides outside the gene matches: 8. This CDR3 is built from 14 residues.

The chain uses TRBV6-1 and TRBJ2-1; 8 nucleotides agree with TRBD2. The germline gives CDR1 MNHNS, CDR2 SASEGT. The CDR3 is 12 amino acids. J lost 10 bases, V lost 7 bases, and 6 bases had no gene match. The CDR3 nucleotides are TGTGCCAGCATTGGTCCGGGAGGGGAGCAGTTCTTC. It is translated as CASIGPGGEQFF.

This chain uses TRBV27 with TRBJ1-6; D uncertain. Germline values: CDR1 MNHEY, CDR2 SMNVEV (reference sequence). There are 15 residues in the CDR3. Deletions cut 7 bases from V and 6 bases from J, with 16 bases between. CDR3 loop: CASNERKTGNSPLHF. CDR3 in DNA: TGTGCCAGCAACGAACGTAAAACCGGTAATTCACCCCTCCACTTT.

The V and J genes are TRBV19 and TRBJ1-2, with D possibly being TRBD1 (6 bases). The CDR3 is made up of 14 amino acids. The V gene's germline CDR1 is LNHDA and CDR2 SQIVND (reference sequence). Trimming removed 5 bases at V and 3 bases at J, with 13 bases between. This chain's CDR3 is CASSSGGGDYGYTF. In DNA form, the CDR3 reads TGTGCCAGTAGTTCGGGGGGCGGAGACTATGGCTACACCTTC.

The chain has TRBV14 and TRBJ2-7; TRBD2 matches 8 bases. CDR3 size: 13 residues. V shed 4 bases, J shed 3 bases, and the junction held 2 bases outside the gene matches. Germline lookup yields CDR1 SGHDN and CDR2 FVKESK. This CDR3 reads CASSLGLDYEQYF. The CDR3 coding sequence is TGTGCCAGCAGCCTGGGACTAGACTACGAGCAGTACTTC.

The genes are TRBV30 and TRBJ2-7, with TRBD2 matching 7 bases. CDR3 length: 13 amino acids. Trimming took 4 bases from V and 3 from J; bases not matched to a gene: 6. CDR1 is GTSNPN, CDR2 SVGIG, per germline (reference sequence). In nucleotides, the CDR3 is TGTGCCTGGACCCCGACTAGCAACTACGAGCAGTACTTC. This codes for CAWTPTSNYEQYF.

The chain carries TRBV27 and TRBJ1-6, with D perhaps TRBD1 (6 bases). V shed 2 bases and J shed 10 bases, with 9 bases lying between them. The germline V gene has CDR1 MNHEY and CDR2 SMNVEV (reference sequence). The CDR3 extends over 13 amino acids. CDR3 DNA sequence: TGTGCCAGCAGTTTACAGGGGCAGTCACCCCTCCACTTT. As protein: CASSLQGQSPLHF.

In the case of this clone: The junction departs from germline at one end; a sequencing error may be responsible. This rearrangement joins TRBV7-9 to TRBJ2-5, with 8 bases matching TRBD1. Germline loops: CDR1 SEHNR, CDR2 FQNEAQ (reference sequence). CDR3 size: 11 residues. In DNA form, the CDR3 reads TGTGCCAGCAGCCCGGACAGGGACCCCCACTTC. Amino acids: CASSPDRDPHF. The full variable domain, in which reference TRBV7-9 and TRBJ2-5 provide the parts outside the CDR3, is DTGVSQNPRHKITKRGQNVTFRCDPISEHNRLYWYRQTLGQGPEFLTYFQNEAQLEKSRLLSDRFSAERPKGSFSTLEIQRTEQGDSAMYLCASSPDRDPHFGPGTRLLVL.

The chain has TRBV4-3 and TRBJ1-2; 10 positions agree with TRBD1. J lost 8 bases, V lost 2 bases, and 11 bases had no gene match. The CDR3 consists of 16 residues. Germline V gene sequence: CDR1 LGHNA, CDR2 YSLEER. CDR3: CASSQPLTGGTEGYTF. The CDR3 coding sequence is TGCGCCAGCAGCCAACCCCTGACAGGGGGCACGGAAGGCTACACCTTC.

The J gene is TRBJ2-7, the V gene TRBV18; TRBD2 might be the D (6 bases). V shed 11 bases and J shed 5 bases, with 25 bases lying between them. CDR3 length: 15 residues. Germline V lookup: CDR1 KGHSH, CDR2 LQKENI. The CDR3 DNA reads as TGTGCCTCCGCGGACCGGGGGTGGTCCGGCGACGAGCAGTACTTC. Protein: CASADRGWSGDEQYF.

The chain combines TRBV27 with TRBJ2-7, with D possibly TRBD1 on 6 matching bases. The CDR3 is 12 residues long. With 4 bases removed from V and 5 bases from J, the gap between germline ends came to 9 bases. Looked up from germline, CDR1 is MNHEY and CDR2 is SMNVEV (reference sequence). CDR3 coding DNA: TGTGCCAGCAGTTCATCAGGGGACGAGCAGTACTTC. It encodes CASSSSGDEQYF.

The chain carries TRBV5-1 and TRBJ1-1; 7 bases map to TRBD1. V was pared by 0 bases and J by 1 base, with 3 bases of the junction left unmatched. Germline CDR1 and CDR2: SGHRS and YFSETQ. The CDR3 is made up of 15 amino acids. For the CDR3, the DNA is TGCGCCAGCAGCTTGGCCAAGGGGGCGAACACTGAAGCTTTCTTT. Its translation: CASSLAKGANTEAFF.

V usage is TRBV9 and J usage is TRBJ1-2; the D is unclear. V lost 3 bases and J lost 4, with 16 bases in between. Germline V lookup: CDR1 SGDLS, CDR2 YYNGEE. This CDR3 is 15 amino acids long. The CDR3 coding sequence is TGTGCCAGCAGCGATAACACCGATTCAGTCTATGGCTACACCTTC. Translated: CASSDNTDSVYGYTF.

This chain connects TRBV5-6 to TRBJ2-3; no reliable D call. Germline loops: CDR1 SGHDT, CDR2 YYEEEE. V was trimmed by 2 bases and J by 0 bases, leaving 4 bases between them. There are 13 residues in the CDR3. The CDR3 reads CASSFGSTDTQYF. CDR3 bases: TGTGCCAGCAGCTTCGGGAGCACAGATACGCAGTATTTT.

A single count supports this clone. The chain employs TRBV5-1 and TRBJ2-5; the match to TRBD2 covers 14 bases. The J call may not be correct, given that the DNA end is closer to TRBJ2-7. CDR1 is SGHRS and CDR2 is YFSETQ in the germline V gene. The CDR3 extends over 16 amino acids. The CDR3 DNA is TGCGCCAGCAGCATAGGACTAGCGGGGGGCACCTACGAGCAGTACTTC. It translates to CASSIGLAGGTYEQYF.

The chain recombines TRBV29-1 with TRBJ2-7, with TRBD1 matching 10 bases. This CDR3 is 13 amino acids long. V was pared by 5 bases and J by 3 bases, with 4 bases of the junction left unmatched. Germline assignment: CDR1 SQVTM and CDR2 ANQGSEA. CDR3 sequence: CSVIWTGGYEQYF. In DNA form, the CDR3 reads TGCAGCGTTATTTGGACAGGGGGCTACGAGCAGTACTTC.

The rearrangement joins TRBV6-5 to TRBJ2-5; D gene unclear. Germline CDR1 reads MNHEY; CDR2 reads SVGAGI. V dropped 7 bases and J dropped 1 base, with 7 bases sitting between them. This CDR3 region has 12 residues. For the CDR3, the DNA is TGTGCCAGCACCACAGTCCAAGAGACCCAGTACTTC. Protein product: CASTTVQETQYF.

CDR3 sequence (DNA): TGCGCCAGCAGCTTCGGACAGGGGTTCTACGAGCAGTACTTC. Amino acids: CASSFGQGFYEQYF. This chain links TRBV5-1 with TRBJ2-7, with 9 bases that match TRBD1. This CDR3 spans 14 amino acids. With V trimmed by 2 bases and J by 3 bases, 3 bases remained unmatched. CDR1 and CDR2 (germline): SGHRS, YFSETQ.

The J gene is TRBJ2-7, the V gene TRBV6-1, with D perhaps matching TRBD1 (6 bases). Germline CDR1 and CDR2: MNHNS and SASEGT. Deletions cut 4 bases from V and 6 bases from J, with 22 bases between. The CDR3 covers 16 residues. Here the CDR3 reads CASSARDPRSRGEQYF. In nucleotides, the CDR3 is TGTGCCAGCAGTGCCCGGGATCCTCGGTCCAGGGGCGAGCAGTACTTC.